Below, 30 T cell receptor beta chains from the same sample are listed, as sequenced in a study of blood T cell repertoires in COVID-19. TCRdb's copy holds only in-frame clones and misses some; the assay was immunoSEQ multiplex PCR. The data show 250,000 to 300,000 clones, 88% seen once. The sequenced material came from PBMCs or T cells enriched from blood (not recorded which). Receptor source: a woman aged 25 to 39 who had recovered from COVID-19.

V and J are TRBV28 and TRBJ2-4; 7 bases fit TRBD2. Germline V gene data show CDR1 as MDHEN and CDR2 as SYDVKM. The CDR3 consists of 13 residues. The CDR3 protein is CAAREGAKNIQYF. CDR3 in DNA: TGTGCTGCGAGGGAGGGGGCCAAAAACATTCAGTACTTC.

This sequence joins TRBV7-9 and TRBJ1-1; 7 bases agree with TRBD1. From germline, CDR1 is SEHNR and CDR2 FQNEAQ (reference sequence). V lost 4 bases, J lost 1 base, and 6 bases stayed unmatched. This CDR3 is built from 15 residues. The CDR3 reads CASSSRTGSNTEAFF. The DNA for the CDR3 is TGTGCCAGCAGCTCACGGACAGGCTCGAACACTGAAGCTTTCTTT.

The chain recombines TRBV30 with TRBJ2-7, with a weak D call TRBD2 (6 bases). Germline V gene sequence: CDR1 GTSNPN, CDR2 SVGIG (reference sequence). This CDR3 spans 13 amino acids. V dropped 7 bases and J dropped 3 bases, with 16 bases sitting between them. CDR3 DNA: TGTGCCTACCATAACGGGGGAAACTACGAGCAGTACTTC. As protein: CAYHNGGNYEQYF. Complete variable domain (other parts from reference TRBV30 and TRBJ2-7): SQTIHQWPATLVQPVGSPLSLECTVEGTSNPNLYWYRQAAGRGLQLLFYSVGIGQISSEVPQNLSASRPQDRQFILSSKKLLLSDSGFYLCAYHNGGNYEQYFGPGTRLTVT.

The J gene is TRBJ2-7, the V gene TRBV3-1 (or the pseudogene TRBV3-2); 7 bases fit TRBD2. The CDR3 loop spans 15 amino acids. The germline V gene encodes CDR1 LGHDT and CDR2 YNNKEL (reference sequence). V was pared by 0 bases and J by 3 bases, with 5 bases of the junction left unmatched. The CDR3 sequence is CASSQDGTTLYEQYF. As DNA, the CDR3 is TGTGCCAGCAGCCAAGATGGGACTACTCTCTACGAGCAGTACTTC.

The rearrangement joins TRBV28 to TRBJ1-1, with a weak D call TRBD1 (5 bases). With 8 bases removed from V and 1 base from J, the gap between germline ends came to 14 bases. CDR3 length: 14 residues. In germline, CDR1 is MDHEN, CDR2 SYDVKM. For the CDR3, the DNA is TGTGCCAGCGGGGGGGGGTACAAGAACACTGAAGCTTTCTTT. It is translated as CASGGGYKNTEAFF.

V is TRBV7-2 and J is TRBJ1-2, with 11 bases fitting TRBD1. This CDR3 region has 13 residues. With 5 bases clipped from V and 6 bases from J, the junction kept 2 bases outside the gene matches. Germline CDR1 and CDR2: SGHTA and FQGNSA. The CDR3 region is CASSRDRGDGYTF. In DNA form, the CDR3 reads TGTGCCAGCAGCCGGGACAGGGGGGATGGCTACACCTTC.

This chain joins TRBV9 and TRBJ1-6; TRBD1 might be the D (6 bases). The CDR3 covers 14 residues. Germline lookup yields CDR1 SGDLS and CDR2 YYNGEE. The V gene lost 3 bases and the J gene lost 6 bases, with 10 bases spanning the gap. This CDR3 reads CASSDQGGNSPLHF. The CDR3 nucleotides are TGTGCCAGCAGCGATCAAGGGGGTAATTCACCCCTCCACTTT.

This chain uses TRBV2 with TRBJ2-5, with TRBD1 matching 7 bases. The V segment lost 7 bases and the J segment 3 bases; nucleotides outside the gene matches: 14. Germline assignment: CDR1 SNHLY and CDR2 FYNNEI. The CDR3 is 16 amino acids. The CDR3 DNA follows: TGTGCCAGCATACTGACTACAGGGGCCCCCGAAGAGACCCAGTACTTC. This encodes CASILTTGAPEETQYF.

This clone was counted a few times. This chain uses TRBV4-3 with TRBJ1-2, with D possibly being TRBD1 (6 bases). The CDR3 has 15 amino acids. Germline CDR1 LGHNA, CDR2 YSLEER. The V gene lost 5 bases and the J gene lost 6 bases, with 19 bases spanning the gap. CDR3 bases: TGCGCCAGCAGCAACCGCCCACAACAGGGTCATGGCTACACCTTC. It encodes CASSNRPQQGHGYTF.

The gene calls are TRBV27 and TRBJ1-4; TRBD1 might be the D (5 bases). The V gene's germline CDR1 is MNHEY and CDR2 SMNVEV (reference sequence). The length of the CDR3 is 14 residues. Trimming stripped 6 bases from V and 4 bases from J, with 12 bases between. CDR3 sequence reads: CASRLSGLNEKLFF. The CDR3 DNA sequence: TGTGCCAGCAGACTGTCAGGGCTTAATGAAAAACTGTTTTTT.

This clone was detected once. The chain couples TRBV20-1 to TRBJ1-5; 8 bases fit TRBD1. The CDR3 runs to 15 residues. J was trimmed by 4 bases and V by 3 bases; bases with no gene match: 8. CDR1 and CDR2 from the germline V gene are DFQATT and SNEGSKA (reference sequence). Here the CDR3 reads CSASRQGARNQPQHF. The CDR3 DNA is TGCAGTGCTAGTCGGCAGGGGGCCCGGAATCAGCCCCAGCATTTT.

This clone appeared once. The rearrangement joins TRBV5-4 to TRBJ2-3; 7 nucleotides line up with TRBD2. V lost 4 bases and J lost 0; bases outside the gene matches: 5. The CDR3 is 15 residues long. Germline CDR1 and CDR2: SGHNT and YYREEE (reference sequence). DNA of the CDR3: TGTGCCAGCAGCCCGGGGGGACTAAGCACAGATACGCAGTATTTT. This gives the protein CASSPGGLSTDTQYF.

The genes are TRBV4-1 and TRBJ2-1; perhaps TRBD2 as D (6 bases). Trimming removed 3 bases from V and 8 bases from J, with 20 bases in between. There are 16 residues in the CDR3. CDR1 and CDR2 (germline): MGHRA, YSYEKL. In DNA, the CDR3 is TGCGCCAGCAGCCAGGCCTTGGGGGGTGCGCGCCATGAGCAGTTCTTC. Translation: CASSQALGGARHEQFF.

The chain recombines TRBV5-1 with TRBJ2-3, with TRBD2 as a possible D gene (5 bases). Germline assignment: CDR1 SGHRS and CDR2 YFSETQ. The ends were cut back, 2 bases at V and 0 bases at J, with 13 bases in the middle. The CDR3 has 16 residues. The CDR3 DNA reads TGCGCCAGCAGCTTAAGGCTAGCAGCTAGCACAGATACGCAGTATTTT. It encodes CASSLRLAASTDTQYF.

The chain has TRBV5-1 and TRBJ2-7; 14 nucleotides align to TRBD2. Germline CDR1 reads SGHRS; CDR2 reads YFSETQ. The CDR3 spans 16 residues. V lost 4 bases, J lost 6 bases, and 9 bases stayed unmatched. The CDR3 loop is CASSRGTSGRPSEQYF. In DNA form, the CDR3 reads TGCGCCAGCAGCCGAGGGACTAGCGGGAGACCTAGCGAGCAGTACTTC. The whole variable domain, remainder taken from reference TRBV5-1 and TRBJ2-7, is KAGVTQTPRYLIKTRGQQVTLSCSPISGHRSVSWYQQTPGQGLQFLFEYFSETQRNKGNFPGRFSGRQFSNSRSEMNVSTLELGDSALYLCASSRGTSGRPSEQYFGPGTRLTVT.

The chain has TRBV23-1 and TRBJ2-6, with 8 bases identical to TRBD1. TRBV23-1 is treated as an ORF (open reading frame) with a function not yet certain. V trimming: 8 bases; J trimming: 1 base; junction bases outside the gene matches: 10. The CDR3 has 17 residues. The CDR3 DNA sequence: TGCGCCAGCCGGACAGGGCCGTTCCCTTCTGGGGCCAACGTCCTGACTTTC. Translation gives CASRTGPFPSGANVLTF.

Comment on this clone: Additional DNA sequences in this sample encode the identical CDR3. The V and J genes are TRBV7-2 and TRBJ1-2; D gene ambiguous. Germline V CDR1 and CDR2: SGHTA, FQGNSA. V shed 1 base and J shed 3 bases, with 6 bases lying between them. The CDR3 has 13 residues. CDR3 in amino acids: CASSLGRDYGYTF. The CDR3 DNA reads as TGTGCCAGCAGCTTAGGACGGGACTATGGCTACACCTTC. The full variable domain, its missing parts supplied by reference TRBV7-2 and TRBJ1-2, is GAGVSQSPSNKVTEKGKDVELRCDPISGHTALYWYRQSLGQGLEFLIYFQGNSAPDKSGLPSDRFSAERTGGSVSTLTIQRTQQEDSAVYLCASSLGRDYGYTFGSGTRLTVV.

The table lists this clone with a few counts. V usage is TRBV18 and J usage is TRBJ1-4; maybe TRBD1 (6 bases). Deletions cut 0 bases from V and 8 bases from J, with 13 bases between. The germline V gene encodes CDR1 KGHSH and CDR2 LQKENI. The CDR3 is 15 amino acids. The CDR3 region has the DNA TGTGCCAGCTCACCACCTGCGGGGGCGCAGGAAAAACTGTTTTTT. Its protein product is CASSPPAGAQEKLFF.

The chain carries TRBV7-2 and TRBJ1-3; D is perhaps TRBD1 (5 bases). Germline CDR1 is SGHTA and CDR2 is FQGNSA. The CDR3 totals 15 residues. Trimming shortened V by 0 bases and J by 1 base, and 7 bases separated the two germline ends. CDR3 amino acids: CASSLAAGSGNTIYF. In nucleotides, the CDR3 is TGTGCCAGCAGCTTAGCGGCAGGGTCTGGAAACACCATATATTTT.

The chain combines TRBV28 with TRBJ2-1, with D perhaps matching TRBD2 (6 bases). CDR3 length equals 20 residues. Germline V lookup: CDR1 MDHEN, CDR2 SYDVKM. V was clipped by 6 bases and J by 0 bases, with 27 bases between them. CDR3 nucleotides: TGTGCCAGCAGCTTAGATAGACTAGGCGATTTCTTGGGCTCCTACAATGAGCAGTTCTTC. It encodes CASSLDRLGDFLGSYNEQFF.

This rearrangement joins TRBV28 to TRBJ2-7, with TRBD1 matching over 12 bases. The J segment lost 0 bases and the V segment lost 7 bases, leaving 16 bases of the junction unmatched. CDR3 length equals 19 residues. In germline, CDR1 is MDHEN, CDR2 SYDVKM. DNA of the CDR3: TGTGCCAGCACCCCATTGGGGACAGGGGGCCACAGAAGCTCCTACGAGCAGTACTTC. Amino acids: CASTPLGTGGHRSSYEQYF.

V usage is TRBV5-1 and J usage is TRBJ2-1; perhaps TRBD1 as D (5 bases). The CDR3 length is 15 residues. Germline V gene data show CDR1 as SGHRS and CDR2 as YFSETQ. Trimming stripped 5 bases from V and 8 bases from J, with 20 bases between. The CDR3 sequence is CASRKSGDRIHEQFF. DNA of the CDR3: TGCGCCAGCAGAAAATCGGGTGACAGAATCCATGAGCAGTTCTTC.

A word on this clone: The sample holds other DNA sequences that translate to the same CDR3. The V and J genes are TRBV10-3 and TRBJ2-5, with TRBD2 matching over 7 bases. Per germline, CDR1 ENHRY and CDR2 SYGVKD. V shed 4 bases, J shed 5 bases, and the junction held 7 bases outside the gene matches. This CDR3 has 14 amino acids. CDR3: CAISVAGAGETQYF. The CDR3, as DNA: TGTGCCATCAGTGTCGCGGGAGCGGGGGAGACCCAGTACTTC.

The chain couples TRBV5-1 to TRBJ2-7; tentatively, D is TRBD2 (5 bases). This CDR3 comprises 16 residues. Per germline, CDR1 SGHRS and CDR2 YFSETQ. Deletions cut 4 bases from V and 4 bases from J, with 21 bases between. The CDR3 sequence: CASSESDFRSGYEQYF. CDR3 nucleotides: TGCGCCAGCAGCGAGTCGGATTTCAGGTCGGGGTACGAGCAGTACTTC.

This chain links TRBV18 with TRBJ2-5; a possible D gene is TRBD2 (5 bases). This CDR3 spans 14 amino acids. Per the germline V gene, CDR1 is KGHSH and CDR2 is LQKENI. With 3 bases removed from V and 1 base from J, the gap between germline ends came to 9 bases. The CDR3 DNA follows: TGTGCCAGCTCACCTTCAGCGGTCCAAGAGACCCAGTACTTC. Translated, it gives CASSPSAVQETQYF.

This rearrangement joins TRBV19 to TRBJ2-3, with 9 bases identical to TRBD2. V was pared by 4 bases and J by 3 bases, with 11 bases of the junction left unmatched. Germline V gene sequence: CDR1 LNHDA, CDR2 SQIVND (reference sequence). The CDR3 extends over 17 amino acids. The CDR3 protein is CASSNSGLAKNTDTQYF. CDR3 in DNA: TGTGCCAGTAGTAACTCGGGACTAGCTAAAAATACAGATACGCAGTATTTT.

This clone is a singleton in its sample. The genes are TRBV19 and TRBJ1-1; D gene ambiguous. CDR1 is LNHDA and CDR2 is SQIVND in the germline V gene (reference sequence). Deletions cut 7 bases from V and 6 bases from J, with 15 bases between. The length of the CDR3 is 13 residues. CDR3 bases: TGTGCCAGTACCCCCTTATACGGGTCTGAAGCTTTCTTT. This encodes CASTPLYGSEAFF.

This chain joins TRBV7-3 and TRBJ2-1; D possibly corresponds to TRBD2 (6 bases). Germline V CDR1 and CDR2: SGHTA, FQGTGA. Trimming stripped 0 bases from V and 4 bases from J, with 13 bases between. The CDR3 spans 16 residues. The CDR3 coding sequence is TGTGCCAGCAGCTTAACGGGCGGGGTAACGTACAATGAGCAGTTCTTC. This codes for CASSLTGGVTYNEQFF.

J is TRBJ1-2 and V is TRBV5-8, with 7 bases lining up with TRBD1. The germline V gene encodes CDR1 SGHTS and CDR2 YDEGEE. The CDR3 has 15 amino acids. V was clipped by 4 bases and J by 3 bases; unmatched bases: 9. CDR3 nucleotides: TGTGCCAGCAGCGGTTTTAGGGGGCGAGACTATGGCTACACCTTC. It encodes CASSGFRGRDYGYTF.

V gene TRBV7-9 combines with J gene TRBJ2-7; D not resolved. From germline, CDR1 is SEHNR and CDR2 FQNEAQ (reference sequence). Trimming cost V 4 bases and J 0 bases, with 16 bases left between them. CDR3 length equals 16 residues. The CDR3 loop is CASSSDGQVSSYEQYF. The CDR3 DNA reads as TGTGCCAGCAGCTCAGATGGGCAGGTGAGCTCCTACGAGCAGTACTTC.